This T cell receptor beta chain was profiled in a study of blood T cell repertoires in COVID-19. Study details: Both acute and convalescent COVID-19 samples were obtained from the United States, Italy and Spain. PBMCs, B-cell-depleted T cells, or T cells were the source of the cDNA or gDNA that made up the material.

Profiled with immunoSEQ multiplex PCR; TCRdb holds only in-frame clones, not every one. The sample includes 350,000 to 400,000 clones, about 90% seen only once; the top ten take 3%. The ends were cut back, 4 bases at V and 8 bases at J, with 11 bases in the middle. The CDR3 covers 13 residues. Germline V gene sequence: CDR1 MDHEN, CDR2 SYDVKM. The Seattle patients, enrolled during active infection, were followed longitudinally. What was sequenced was peripheral blood. V and J are TRBV28 and TRBJ1-4; D is unclear. The receptor was isolated from a young woman with COVID-19, enrolled during active disease. The CDR3 reads CASSSATGEKLFF. In DNA, the CDR3 is TGTGCCAGCAGTTCCGCGACCGGGGAAAAACTGTTTTTT.